Shown below are 11 T cell receptor beta chains from a single sample sequenced in a study of shared clonotypes between healthy human individuals. Repertoires were generated with immunoSEQ multiplex PCR, while TCRdb's copy carries only in-frame clones and drops some. The table records 2 million or so clones, approximately 94% of them present only once. Terminally differentiated effector memory CD45RA+ cells were excluded from the naive CD8 cells, which were CD45RO-negative and positively selected for CCR7. Material for sequencing was naive CD8+ T cells sorted from blood. The source of these receptors is a man aged 18 to 29 in good health.

The gene calls are TRBV5-4 and TRBJ2-3; tentative D call: TRBD2 (7 bases). This CDR3 is 14 amino acids long. Germline CDR1 and CDR2: SGHNT and YYREEE (reference sequence). V was shortened by 4 bases and J by 4 bases, with 13 bases between the two germline ends. The CDR3 region has the DNA TGTGCCAGCAGCATTTGGGGGGGGCCAGATACGCAGTATTTT. This translates into CASSIWGGPDTQYF.

The chain combines TRBV11-2 with TRBJ1-1; 9 bases agree with TRBD1. The CDR3 contains 12 residues. Per germline, CDR1 SGHAT and CDR2 FQNNGV. J gave up 6 bases and V 4 bases, and 0 bases lay outside the gene matches. Here the CDR3 DNA reads TGTGCCAGCAGCTGGGACAGGGCTGAAGCTTTCTTT. Its protein is CASSWDRAEAFF.

The chain is built from TRBV13 and TRBJ1-1; D is possibly TRBD1 (5 bases). The CDR3 covers 15 residues. Trimming pared 3 bases from V and 1 base from J, leaving 12 bases between. The germline gives CDR1 PRHDT, CDR2 FYEKMQ (reference sequence). As DNA, the CDR3 is TGTGCCAGCAGCTTCCAGGGTTATGGGAACACTGAAGCTTTCTTT. Residues: CASSFQGYGNTEAFF.

This chain joins TRBV13 and TRBJ1-1; 8 bases match TRBD1. The CDR3 has 16 amino acids. Germline lookup yields CDR1 PRHDT and CDR2 FYEKMQ (reference sequence). The V segment lost 4 bases and the J segment 0 bases; nucleotides outside the gene matches: 7. The CDR3 nucleotides are TGTGCCAGCAGCTGGACAGGGTATGAGATGAACACTGAAGCTTTCTTT. It codes for CASSWTGYEMNTEAFF.

The chain recombines TRBV4-1 with TRBJ2-1; D may be TRBD2 (5 bases). Germline CDR1 is MGHRA and CDR2 is YSYEKL. The V gene lost 0 bases and the J gene lost 8 bases, with 11 bases spanning the gap. This CDR3 contains 14 residues. The CDR3 DNA is TGCGCCAGCAGCCAAGAACTGGCGGGTGATGAGCAGTTCTTC. Its translation: CASSQELAGDEQFF.

As for this clone: Other DNA sequences in this specimen translate into the identical CDR3. The chain uses TRBV5-4 and TRBJ2-7, with D uncertain. The germline V gene has CDR1 SGHNT and CDR2 YYREEE (reference sequence). The CDR3 is made up of 13 amino acids. Trimming removed 0 bases at V and 2 bases at J, with 6 bases between. The CDR3 DNA sequence: TGTGCCAGCAGCTTGGACAACCCCTACGAGCAGTACTTC. Protein sequence: CASSLDNPYEQYF. The variable domain in full, completed from reference TRBV5-4 and TRBJ2-7, reads ETGVTQSPTHLIKTRGQQVTLRCSSQSGHNTVSWYQQALGQGPQFIFQYYREEENGRGNFPPRFSGLQFPNYSSELNVNALELDDSALYLCASSLDNPYEQYFGPGTRLTVT.

J is TRBJ2-7 and V is TRBV5-6; 8 bases agree with TRBD1. The V gene's germline CDR1 is SGHDT and CDR2 YYEEEE. Losses at the gene ends were 3 bases for V and 1 base for J; bases not matched to a gene: 3. The CDR3 is 14 amino acids. The CDR3 DNA reads as TGTGCCAGCAGCTCCAGGACAGGGTCCTACGAGCAGTACTTC. Its protein product is CASSSRTGSYEQYF.

This sequence joins TRBV9 and TRBJ2-3; D gene ambiguous. Germline assignment: CDR1 SGDLS and CDR2 YYNGEE. Trimming pared 3 bases from V and 2 bases from J, leaving 10 bases between. The CDR3 has 14 residues. The CDR3 nucleotides are TGTGCCAGCAGCGGCGAGATGGTCACAGATACGCAGTATTTT. It is translated as CASSGEMVTDTQYF.

J is TRBJ1-4 and V is TRBV15; TRBD1 matches 10 bases. V shed 0 bases and J 3 bases; nucleotides not matched to a gene: 4. The CDR3 totals 17 residues. Germline loops: CDR1 LNHNV, CDR2 YYDKDF (reference sequence). As DNA, the CDR3 is TGTGCCACCAGCAGAGATGGGACAGGGGCTCCTAATGAAAAACTGTTTTTT. Protein product: CATSRDGTGAPNEKLFF.

Note on this clone: This CDR3 is also generated by other DNA sequences in the sample. This chain joins TRBV9 and TRBJ1-1, with 11 nucleotides matching TRBD1. The germline V gene encodes CDR1 SGDLS and CDR2 YYNGEE. Trimming cost V 0 bases and J 5 bases; bases outside gene matches: 3. The CDR3 extends over 15 amino acids. Here the CDR3 reads CASSVEGTGGTEAFF. CDR3 in DNA: TGTGCCAGCAGCGTAGAAGGGACAGGGGGAACTGAAGCTTTCTTT.

The V and J genes are TRBV4-3 and TRBJ2-3; 7 positions match TRBD1. With 0 bases clipped from V and 1 base from J, the junction kept 7 bases outside the gene matches. This CDR3 has 17 amino acids. Germline CDR1 reads LGHNA; CDR2 reads YSLEER. CDR3 bases: TGCGCCAGCAGCCAAGATCGGGGACAGATGGGCACAGATACGCAGTATTTT. Protein sequence: CASSQDRGQMGTDTQYF.